This entry lists 10 T cell receptor beta chains sequenced from one sample in a study of blood T cell repertoires in COVID-19 (dated by TCRdb to about 2020). The receptor library was made with the immunoSEQ multiplex PCR assay. Drawn from immuneACCESS, this table holds only the in-frame rearrangements with V and J called that TCRdb kept. Clones are partly lost; checked studies trace under half to an unresolved V gene and leave the rest unexplained. This sample has roughly 100,000 clones in its table, and roughly four fifths of those were observed once. The ten largest clones represent over 3.5% of the sample. The specimen was peripheral blood. These receptors were collected from a man aged 55 to 69 with acute or convalescent COVID-19.

The chain is built from TRBV11-2 and TRBJ1-1, with D unresolved. The CDR3 totals 13 residues. Germline CDR1 reads SGHAT; CDR2 reads FQNNGV. V lost 5 bases to trimming and J lost 5 bases, with 12 bases between them. This chain's CDR3 is CASSMGVRTEAFF. Here the CDR3 DNA reads TGTGCCAGCAGCATGGGAGTAAGGACTGAAGCTTTCTTT. The whole variable domain, filled in from reference TRBV11-2 and TRBJ1-1, reads EAGVAQSPRYKIIEKRQSVAFWCNPISGHATLYWYQQILGQGPKLLIQFQNNGVVDDSQLPKDRFSAERLKGVDSTLKIQPAKLEDSAVYLCASSMGVRTEAFFGQGTRLTVV.

The rearrangement joins TRBV19 to TRBJ2-2, with D possibly matching TRBD1 (7 bases). Germline V CDR1 and CDR2: LNHDA, SQIVND (reference sequence). This CDR3 has 14 residues. The V and J ends lost 10 bases and 5 bases respectively, with 17 bases between them. In nucleotides, the CDR3 is TGTGCCACTCAGGAGGGGGCGCGTACCGGGGAGCTGTTTTTT. Translating it yields CATQEGARTGELFF. The full variable domain, in which reference TRBV19 and TRBJ2-2 provide the parts outside the CDR3, is DGGITQSPKYLFRKEGQNVTLSCEQNLNHDAMYWYRQDPGQGLRLIYYSQIVNDFQKGDIAEGYSVSREKKESFPLTVTSAQKNPTAFYLCATQEGARTGELFFGEGSRLTVL.

There are a few counts of this clone. V and J are TRBV9 and TRBJ1-3, with 7 bases identical to TRBD1. Per germline, CDR1 SGDLS and CDR2 YYNGEE. This CDR3 is built from 16 residues. Trimming took 0 bases from V and 4 from J; bases not matched to a gene: 7. In DNA form, the CDR3 reads TGTGCCAGCAGCGTAGGAGGGACAGCTTCAGGAAACACCATATATTTT. It codes for CASSVGGTASGNTIYF.

The V call is TRBV19, the J call TRBJ1-2; D not certain. The CDR3 runs 15 residues. Germline lookup yields CDR1 LNHDA and CDR2 SQIVND (reference sequence). V shed 5 bases and J shed 0 bases, with 13 bases lying between them. The CDR3 spells CASSAPRSSNYGYTF. The CDR3 DNA is TGTGCCAGTAGTGCGCCTAGGTCCTCTAACTATGGCTACACCTTC.

This clone was seen once. The rearrangement joins TRBV5-1 to TRBJ2-7, with D possibly TRBD2 on 7 matching bases. The V gene lost 0 bases and the J gene lost 2 bases, with 12 bases spanning the gap. The V gene's germline CDR1 is SGHRS and CDR2 YFSETQ. The CDR3 extends over 15 amino acids. The DNA for the CDR3 is TGCGCCAGCAGCTTGGAGGGGGGAGGGACCTACGAGCAGTACGTC. Translated: CASSLEGGGTYEQYV.

CDR3 amino acids: CASSSQGGNYGYTF. Written as DNA, the CDR3 is TGTGCCAGCAGCTCCCAAGGGGGAAACTATGGCTACACCTTC. V is TRBV7-2 and J is TRBJ1-2; perhaps TRBD1 as D (6 bases). Germline CDR1 SGHTA, CDR2 FQGNSA. This CDR3 contains 14 residues. Trimming left V 4 bases short and J 2 bases short, with 11 bases between.

The chain joins TRBV7-2 to TRBJ1-1; no clear D gene. V gave up 6 bases and J gave up 8 bases, with 13 bases separating them. Germline V lookup: CDR1 SGHTA, CDR2 FQGNSA. The CDR3 contains 12 residues. The CDR3 sequence: CASSSLNREAFF. CDR3 bases: TGTGCCAGCAGTTCCCTGAATAGAGAAGCTTTCTTT. Using reference TRBV7-2 and TRBJ1-1 for the parts outside the CDR3, the full variable domain is GAGVSQSPSNKVTEKGKDVELRCDPISGHTALYWYRQSLGQGLEFLIYFQGNSAPDKSGLPSDRFSAERTGGSVSTLTIQRTQQEDSAVYLCASSSLNREAFFGQGTRLTVV.

In this sample, this clone turned up once. This chain uses TRBV5-4 with TRBJ2-1; D call uncertain. The germline CDR1 and CDR2 sequences are SGHNT and YYREEE (reference sequence). The ends were cut back, 0 bases at V and 7 bases at J, with 5 bases in the middle. The CDR3 has 12 residues. Here the CDR3 DNA reads TGTGCCAGCAGCTTGGATAATAATGAGCAGTTCTTC. It encodes CASSLDNNEQFF.

The rearrangement joins TRBV11-1 to TRBJ1-1; D may be TRBD1 (5 bases). Germline V lookup: CDR1 SGHAT, CDR2 FQDESV (reference sequence). The germline V and J ends were trimmed by 6 bases and 0 bases, with 11 bases remaining between them. The length of the CDR3 is 14 residues. CDR3 amino acids: CASSTGILNTEAFF. The CDR3 nucleotides are TGTGCCAGCAGTACAGGTATCCTGAACACTGAAGCTTTCTTT.

This chain uses TRBV7-2 with TRBJ2-4, with a tentative D call TRBD2 (6 bases). The germline V gene has CDR1 SGHTA and CDR2 FQGNSA. This CDR3 region has 15 residues. The V end was cut by 2 bases, the J end by 3 bases, with 11 bases between. DNA of the CDR3: TGTGCCAGCAGCTTAATCTCGGGGGACAAAAACATTCAGTACTTC. Translated, it gives CASSLISGDKNIQYF.